Listed below are T cell receptor beta chains from one sample, sequenced in a study of blood T cell repertoires in COVID-19. This table comes from immunoSEQ multiplex PCR, and its TCRdb copy is limited to in-frame clones, with some not included. Of over 80,000 clones detected, about 90% appear once; the ten largest clones hold approximately 20%. Material: peripheral blood. Receptors were obtained from a human donor in a cohort sampled during active COVID-19. Both conserved end residues are part of each CDR3. Fields, in order: clone size, J gene, D gene, V gene, CDR3 protein, CDR3 DNA. A D gene is named only where the DNA matches it firmly. Rows may omit the clone size; those that give it use once, few, many or a size class.

- | TRBJ2-3 | - | TRBV5-4 | CASSQVGSTDTQYF | TGTGCCAGCAGCCAAGTTGGGAGTACAGATACGCAGTATTTT
- | TRBJ1-3 | - | TRBV5-6 | CASSLSGAGNTIYF | TGTGCCAGCAGCTTGTCCGGGGCTGGAAACACCATATATTTT
- | TRBJ2-5 | - | TRBV28 | CASSLLGAGGQETQYF | TGTGCCAGCAGTTTATTGGGTGCAGGGGGGCAAGAGACCCAGTACTTC
- | TRBJ2-5 | TRBD1 | TRBV29-1 | CSVDRGNQETQYF | TGCAGCGTCGACAGGGGGAACCAAGAGACCCAGTACTTC
once | TRBJ2-1 | - | TRBV5-1 | CASSINGLHNEQFF | TGCGCCAGCAGCATCAACGGACTGCACAATGAGCAGTTCTTC
- | TRBJ1-6 | TRBD1 | TRBV19 | CASSSRGASYNSPLHF | TGTGCCAGTAGTAGCAGGGGGGCCTCCTATAATTCACCCCTCCACTTT
- | TRBJ2-7 | TRBD2 | TRBV7-2 | CASSLVGLAGAYEQYF | TGTGCCAGCAGCTTAGTCGGGCTAGCGGGGGCCTACGAGCAGTACTTC
once | TRBJ2-2 | TRBD1 | TRBV11-2 | CASILGVGQGAKTGELFF | TGTGCCAGCATCCTAGGGGTGGGACAGGGGGCGAAAACCGGGGAGCTGTTTTTT
- | TRBJ1-2 | TRBD1 | TRBV7-8 | CASSLEPGQGGYGYTF | TGTGCCAGCAGCCTCGAACCGGGACAGGGGGGCTATGGCTACACCTTC
- | TRBJ2-1 | TRBD1 | TRBV9 | CASAEQGTLDNEQFF | TGTGCCAGCGCCGAACAGGGGACCCTCGACAATGAGCAGTTCTTC
- | TRBJ1-5 | - | TRBV19 | CASSSTGSNQPQHF | TGTGCCAGTAGTAGCACAGGTAGCAATCAGCCCCAGCATTTT
- | TRBJ2-2 | - | TRBV18 | CASAQDRNTGELFF | TGTGCCAGCGCCCAAGACAGGAACACCGGGGAGCTGTTTTTT
few | TRBJ2-2 | TRBD1 | TRBV5-1 | CASLSGTGGNTGELFF | TGCGCCAGCCTATCGGGGACAGGGGGAAACACCGGGGAGCTGTTTTTT
- | TRBJ2-3 | TRBD2 | TRBV19 | CASKQREGGSTDTQYF | TGTGCCAGTAAACAACGGGAGGGGGGGAGCACAGATACGCAGTATTTT
- | TRBJ1-1 | - | TRBV12-5 | CASGSEFDTEAFF | TGTGCTAGTGGGAGTGAGTTTGACACTGAAGCTTTCTTT
- | TRBJ2-5 | - | TRBV2 | CASSETLQETQYF | TGTGCCAGCAGTGAAACCCTGCAGGAGACCCAGTACTTC
- | TRBJ2-7 | TRBD1 | TRBV9 | CASSYRPGGYEQYF | TGTGCCAGCAGCTACAGACCAGGGGGCTACGAGCAGTACTTC
once | TRBJ1-1 | TRBD1 | TRBV6-5 | CASSYGGRGSTEAFF | TGTGCCAGCAGTTACGGCGGCAGGGGGAGCACTGAAGCTTTCTTT
- | TRBJ1-2 | - | TRBV5-1 | CASSLEGDNYGYTF | TGCGCCAGCAGCTTGGAAGGGGATAACTATGGCTACACCTTC
- | TRBJ1-1 | - | TRBV2 | CASSEDFDFQEAFF | TGTGCCAGCAGTGAAGACTTTGACTTTCAGGAAGCTTTCTTT